The source of this TCR beta chain is a study of T cells after posttransplantation cyclophosphamide. Whole-study findings and limits: Recipient CMV seropositivity and CMV reactivation strongly tracked TRB clonality. Skin or GI-infiltrating T cells shared few TRB sequences with blood. Later blood repertoires were often dominated by clones from the donor CD8+ memory compartment.

There are 14 residues in the CDR3. Germline trimming cut 5 bases from V and 9 bases from J; bases unmatched to any gene: 7. The V gene's germline CDR1 is SGHTA and CDR2 FQGNSA. Produced via immunoSEQ multiplex PCR; TCRdb's table is partial and in-frame only. Among 9,500 to 15,000 clones listed, 75% to 85% were seen once. This clone was picked up a small number of times. Its antigen is as yet unknown. Sampled 1 year posttransplant, controls received myeloablative marrow transplants, methotrexate and a calcineurin inhibitor. V gene TRBV7-2 combines with J gene TRBJ2-4, with 10 bases that match TRBD1. The source of this sequence is a male patient younger than 45 who received an allogeneic stem cell transplant from an unrelated donor, was CMV-positive, and had acute GVHD only. Some T cells could come from the graft donor. The sequencing used PBMCs, collected about 350 days after allogeneic stem cell transplant with calcineurin inhibitor and methotrexate. The CDR3 is CASSPETGGGIQYF. CDR3 nucleotides: TGTGCCAGCAGCCCTGAGACAGGGGGCGGCATTCAGTACTTC. Filled out from reference TRBV7-2 and TRBJ2-4, the complete variable domain reads GAGVSQSPSNKVTEKGKDVELRCDPISGHTALYWYRQSLGQGLEFLIYFQGNSAPDKSGLPSDRFSAERTGGSVSTLTIQRTQQEDSAVYLCASSPETGGGIQYFGAGTRLSVL.